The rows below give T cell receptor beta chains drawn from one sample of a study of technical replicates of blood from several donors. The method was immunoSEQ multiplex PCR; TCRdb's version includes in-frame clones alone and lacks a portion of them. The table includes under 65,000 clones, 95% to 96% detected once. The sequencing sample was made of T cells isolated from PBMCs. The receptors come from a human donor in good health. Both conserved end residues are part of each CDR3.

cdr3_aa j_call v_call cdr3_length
CASTRGSDYGYTF TRBJ1-2 TRBV25-1 13
CSSRQGPAKNIQYF TRBJ2-4 TRBV29-1 14
CASSQGLAGGRWEQFF TRBJ2-1 TRBV4-3 16
CASSYPSSEQYF TRBJ2-7 TRBV6-6 12
CASSEVGGSIATDTQYF TRBJ2-3 TRBV18 17
CASSYSGREFKDEQYF TRBJ2-7 TRBV6-6 16
CASTRGGGNIQYF TRBJ2-4 TRBV2 13
CASSLRDRGNTEAFF TRBJ1-1 TRBV21-1 15
CASREQGAYSNQPQHF TRBJ1-5 TRBV27 16
CASSQWGQGAKGGYTF TRBJ1-2 TRBV7-8 16
CASSYSWTSHHEQYF TRBJ2-7 TRBV6-5 15
CAFAESGTYEQYF TRBJ2-7 TRBV27 13
CAWEQGYEQYF TRBJ2-7 TRBV30 11
CATSGGSQGGYEQYF TRBJ2-7 TRBV15 15
CASRQPYEQYF TRBJ2-7 TRBV6-1 11
CAISESAGIYEQYF TRBJ2-7 TRBV10-3 14
CASSSPGVNYEQYF TRBJ2-7 TRBV11-2 14
CASTGTGGAGANVLTF TRBJ2-6 TRBV27 16
CASSLAGGSRGYTF TRBJ1-2 TRBV5-1 14
CASSLAGGGAEAFF TRBJ1-1 TRBV28 14
CASNPQGGANVLTF TRBJ2-6 TRBV2 14
CAITRGRPDFYEQYF TRBJ2-7 TRBV28 15
CASSPTSNSHREVNYGYTF TRBJ1-2 TRBV5-1 19
CASSLRTSEQYF TRBJ2-7 TRBV7-2 12
CASSYLTGEGANVLTF TRBJ2-6 TRBV6-5 16
CASSLDGTREIQETQYF TRBJ2-5 TRBV7-7 17
CASSDDRGNLYGYTF TRBJ1-2 TRBV5-8 15
CASSLRSGTIVYTDTQYF TRBJ2-3 TRBV11-2 18
CASSEKRLNTEAFF TRBJ1-1 TRBV2 14
CASSLVAWATHNEQFF TRBJ2-1 TRBV5-5 16
CAEVGTSTKETQYF TRBJ2-5 TRBV6-1 14
CASSLSQGSGELFF TRBJ2-2 TRBV7-3 14
CASSRGGPGPLNQPQHF TRBJ1-5 TRBV4-1 17
CASSELEGTPYYEQYF TRBJ2-7 TRBV6-1 16
CASSNGAEQYF TRBJ2-7 TRBV6-5 11
CASSEYDGRAGETQYF TRBJ2-5 TRBV10-1 16
CASSLRAPGQVFNTEAFF TRBJ1-1 TRBV4-3 18
CASSSGQGANEQYF TRBJ2-7 TRBV9 14
CASRDTPEQFF TRBJ2-1 TRBV6-6 11
CSARLARSYEQYF TRBJ2-7 TRBV29-1 13
CASRATNHPDRVNEKLFF TRBJ1-4 TRBV10-1 18
CASRGGNTYEQYF TRBJ2-7 TRBV6-5 13
CSVEYGAYNEQFF TRBJ2-1 TRBV29-1 13
CASSLSVAGPYNEQFF TRBJ2-1 TRBV5-6 16
CASSLDVENYGYTF TRBJ1-2 TRBV7-9 14
CASSSPGTDTQYF TRBJ2-3 TRBV5-8 13
CASSESSGSPDTQYF TRBJ2-3 TRBV6-1 15